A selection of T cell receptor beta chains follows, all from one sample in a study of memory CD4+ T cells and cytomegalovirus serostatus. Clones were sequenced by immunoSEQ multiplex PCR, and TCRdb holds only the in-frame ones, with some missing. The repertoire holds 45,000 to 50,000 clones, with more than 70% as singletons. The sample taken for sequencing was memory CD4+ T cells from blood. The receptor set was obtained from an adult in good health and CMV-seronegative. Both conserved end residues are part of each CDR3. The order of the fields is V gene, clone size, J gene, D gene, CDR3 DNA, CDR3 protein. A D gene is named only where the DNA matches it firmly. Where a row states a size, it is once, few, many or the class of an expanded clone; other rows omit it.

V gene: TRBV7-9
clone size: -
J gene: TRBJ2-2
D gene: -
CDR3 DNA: TGTGCCAGCAGCTTAGCAGGGAACACCGGGGAGCTGTTTTTT
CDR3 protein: CASSLAGNTGELFF

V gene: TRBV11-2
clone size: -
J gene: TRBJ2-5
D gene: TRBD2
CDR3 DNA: TGTGCCAGCAGCTTAGAATTGGGACTAGCGGGGGAACAAGAGACCCAGTACTTC
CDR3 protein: CASSLELGLAGEQETQYF

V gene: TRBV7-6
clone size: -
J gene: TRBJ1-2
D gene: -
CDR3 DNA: TGTGCCAGCAGCTCATTCCAGGGGATTAACTATGGCTACACCTTC
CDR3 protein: CASSSFQGINYGYTF

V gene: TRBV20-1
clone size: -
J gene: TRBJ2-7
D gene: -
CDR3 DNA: TGCAGTGCTGACGACACGTACGAGCAGTACTTC
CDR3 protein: CSADDTYEQYF

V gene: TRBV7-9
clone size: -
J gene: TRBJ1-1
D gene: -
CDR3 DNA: TGTGCCAGCAGCTTAGAGGACAAGATTGAGATCTTT
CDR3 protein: CASSLEDKIEIF

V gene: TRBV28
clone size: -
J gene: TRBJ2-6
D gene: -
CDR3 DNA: TGTGCCAGCAGTGCACAACAGGTTCCCGGGGCCAACGTCCTGACTTTC
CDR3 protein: CASSAQQVPGANVLTF

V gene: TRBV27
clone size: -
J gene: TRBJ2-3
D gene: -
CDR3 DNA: TGTGCCAGCAGTTTATCGAGGCGGAACACAGATACGCAGTATTTT
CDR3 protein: CASSLSRRNTDTQYF

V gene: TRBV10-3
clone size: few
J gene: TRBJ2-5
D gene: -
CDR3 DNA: TGTGCCATCAGTGAGTCGAATATAGGTAAAGAGACCCAGTACTTC
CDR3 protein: CAISESNIGKETQYF

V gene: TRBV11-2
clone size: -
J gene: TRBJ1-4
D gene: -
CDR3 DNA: TGTGCCAGCAGCCGCGTTATTAATGAAAAACTGTTTTTT
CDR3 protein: CASSRVINEKLFF

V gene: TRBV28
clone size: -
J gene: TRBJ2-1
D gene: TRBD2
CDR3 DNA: TGTGCCAGCAGCCCAGACAGAACCTACGCGGGGGGGTTCTTC
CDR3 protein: CASSPDRTYAGGFF

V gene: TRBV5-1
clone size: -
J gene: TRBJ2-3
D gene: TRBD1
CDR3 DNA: TGCGCCAGCAGCTTACAGGGGACCTCCGAGGTTACGCAGTATTTT
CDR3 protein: CASSLQGTSEVTQYF

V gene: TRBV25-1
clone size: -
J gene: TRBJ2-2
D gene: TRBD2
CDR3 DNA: TGTGCCAGCAGTGAATGGGCTAGCGGGGCGAACACCGGGGAGCTGTTTTTT
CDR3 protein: CASSEWASGANTGELFF

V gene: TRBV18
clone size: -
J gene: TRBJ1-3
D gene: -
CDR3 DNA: TGTGCCAGCTCACCACCATACCGTGACTCTGGAAACACCATATATTTT
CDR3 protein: CASSPPYRDSGNTIYF

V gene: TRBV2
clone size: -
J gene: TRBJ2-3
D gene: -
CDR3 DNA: TGTGCCAGCAGTGCTTCTAGCCTTAACACAGATACGCAGTATTTT
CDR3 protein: CASSASSLNTDTQYF

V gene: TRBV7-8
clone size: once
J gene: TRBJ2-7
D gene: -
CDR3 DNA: TGTGCCAGCAGCTCACCGGGAGCAGGGATCGGGTACGAGCAGTACTTC
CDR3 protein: CASSSPGAGIGYEQYF

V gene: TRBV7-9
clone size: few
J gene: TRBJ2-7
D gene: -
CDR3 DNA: TGTGCCAGCAGCTCCTATAGCGGAGTCTACGAGCAGTACTTC
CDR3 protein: CASSSYSGVYEQYF

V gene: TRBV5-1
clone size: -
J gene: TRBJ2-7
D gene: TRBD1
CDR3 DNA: TGCGCCAGCAGCACCGACAGGGGGAGCTACGAGCAGTACTTC
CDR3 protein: CASSTDRGSYEQYF

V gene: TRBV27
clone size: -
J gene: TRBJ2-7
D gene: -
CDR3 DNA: TGTGCCAGCACCCCCTCCCCGAGGGGCGGCATCCGCGAGCAGTACTTC
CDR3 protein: CASTPSPRGGIREQYF

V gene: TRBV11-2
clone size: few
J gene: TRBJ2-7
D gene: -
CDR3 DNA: TGTGCCAGCAGACCTCTAGCGTTGAGCTCCTACGAGCAGTACTTC
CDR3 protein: CASRPLALSSYEQYF

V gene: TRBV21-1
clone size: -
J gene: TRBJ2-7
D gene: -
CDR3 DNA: TGTGCCAGCAGCAGCGACAGGGGGCGAAAATCGTACGAGCAGTACTTC
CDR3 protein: CASSSDRGRKSYEQYF

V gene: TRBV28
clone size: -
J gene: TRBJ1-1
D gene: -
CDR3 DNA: TGTGCCAGCAGTTTATTGAAGATTGAAGCTTTCTTT
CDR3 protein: CASSLLKIEAFF

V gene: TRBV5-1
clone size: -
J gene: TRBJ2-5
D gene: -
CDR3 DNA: TGCGCCAGCAGCTTGGGACTACAAGAGACCCAGTACTTC
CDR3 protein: CASSLGLQETQYF

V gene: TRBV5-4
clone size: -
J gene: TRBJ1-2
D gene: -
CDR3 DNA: TGTGCCAGCACCGGTGGGGAAGGGTCTAACTATGGCTACACCTTC
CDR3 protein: CASTGGEGSNYGYTF

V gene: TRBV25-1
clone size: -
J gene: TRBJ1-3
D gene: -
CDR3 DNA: TGTGCCAGCCACGACAGCAGGTCCGGAAACACCATATATTTT
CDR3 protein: CASHDSRSGNTIYF

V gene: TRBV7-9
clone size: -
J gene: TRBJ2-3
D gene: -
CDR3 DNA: TGTGCCAGCAGCTTGCGAGCCGGCGGAGATACGCAGTATTTT
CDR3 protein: CASSLRAGGDTQYF

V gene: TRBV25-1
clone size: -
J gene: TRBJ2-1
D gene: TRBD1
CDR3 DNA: TGTGCCAGCAGTGCGTCCCCCCGCGGACAGGGGAGGCCCAATGAGCAGTTCTTC
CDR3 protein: CASSASPRGQGRPNEQFF

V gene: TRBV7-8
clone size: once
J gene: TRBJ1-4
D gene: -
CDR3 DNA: TGTGCCAGCAGCTTAGGATTGGTCCTTAATGAAAAACTGTTTTTT
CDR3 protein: CASSLGLVLNEKLFF

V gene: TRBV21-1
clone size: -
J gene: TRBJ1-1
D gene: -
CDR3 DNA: TGTGCCAGCAGCCCCCCGGATAATGAAGCTTTCTTT
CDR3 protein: CASSPPDNEAFF

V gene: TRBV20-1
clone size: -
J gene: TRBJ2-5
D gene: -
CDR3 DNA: TGCAGTGCTAGTAACGAAGAGACCCAGTACTTC
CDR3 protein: CSASNEETQYF

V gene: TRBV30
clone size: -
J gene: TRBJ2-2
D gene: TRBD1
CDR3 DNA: TGTGCCTGGACCAGAGGGGGCTCGGGCACCGGGGAGCTGTTTTTT
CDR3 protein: CAWTRGGSGTGELFF

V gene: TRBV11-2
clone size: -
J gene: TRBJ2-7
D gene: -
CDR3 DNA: TGTGCCAGCAGCCTCCCCACTCGACAGAAACCCTACGAGCAGTACTTC
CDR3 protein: CASSLPTRQKPYEQYF

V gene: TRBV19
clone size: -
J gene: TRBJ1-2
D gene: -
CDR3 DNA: TGTGCCAGTTCAGGAGGAGGGCAGGGAAGCTATGGCTACACCTTC
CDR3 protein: CASSGGGQGSYGYTF

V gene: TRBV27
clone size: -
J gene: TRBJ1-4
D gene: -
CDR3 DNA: TGTGCCAGCAGTTTTAATACGGGAACTAATGAAAAACTGTTTTTT
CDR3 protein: CASSFNTGTNEKLFF

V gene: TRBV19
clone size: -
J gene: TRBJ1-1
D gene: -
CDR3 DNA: TGTGCCAGTCTACGGGGAAGGACTGAAGCTTTCTTT
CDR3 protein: CASLRGRTEAFF

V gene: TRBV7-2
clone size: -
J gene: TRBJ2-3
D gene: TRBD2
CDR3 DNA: TGTGCCAGCAGCTTAGGGACTAGCGGGGGGCGCACAGATACGCAGTATTTT
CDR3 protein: CASSLGTSGGRTDTQYF

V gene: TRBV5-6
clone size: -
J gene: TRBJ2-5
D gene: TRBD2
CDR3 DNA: TGTGCCAGCAGCTTGACTAGCGGGGGCGAAGGGACCCAGTACTTC
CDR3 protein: CASSLTSGGEGTQYF

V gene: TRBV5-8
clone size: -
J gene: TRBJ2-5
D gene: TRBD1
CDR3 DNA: TGTGCCAGCAGCCCTGGACAGGGGAGTCGGGAGACCCAGTACTTC
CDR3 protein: CASSPGQGSRETQYF

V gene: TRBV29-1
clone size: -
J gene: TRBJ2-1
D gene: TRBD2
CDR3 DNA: TGCAGCGTTGACACTAGCGGGAGGAATGAGCAGTTCTTC
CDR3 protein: CSVDTSGRNEQFF

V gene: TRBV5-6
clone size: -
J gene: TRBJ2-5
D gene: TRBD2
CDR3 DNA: TGTGCCAGCAGCGGCATAGCGGGGGGATACAAAGAGACCCAGTACTTC
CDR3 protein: CASSGIAGGYKETQYF

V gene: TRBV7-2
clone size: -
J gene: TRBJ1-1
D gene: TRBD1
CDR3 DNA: TGTGCCAGCAGCTGGACAGGGCTCACTGAAGCTTTCTTT
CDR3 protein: CASSWTGLTEAFF

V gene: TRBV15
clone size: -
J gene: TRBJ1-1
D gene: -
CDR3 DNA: TGTGCCACCAGCAGAGCGCGGGAAAACACTGAAGCTTTCTTT
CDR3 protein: CATSRARENTEAFF

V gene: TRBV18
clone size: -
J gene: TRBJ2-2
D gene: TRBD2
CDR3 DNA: TGTGCCAGCTCACCCGCGACTAGCGCCACCGGGGAGCTGTTTTTT
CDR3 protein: CASSPATSATGELFF

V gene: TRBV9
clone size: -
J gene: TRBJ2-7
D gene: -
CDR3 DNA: TGTGCCAGCAGCGCCAGTACAGGCGGAAGCGAGCAGTACTTC
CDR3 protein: CASSASTGGSEQYF

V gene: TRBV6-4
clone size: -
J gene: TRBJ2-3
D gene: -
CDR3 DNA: TGTGCCAGCAGTGACGGACATGGCGGCACAGATACGCAGTATTTT
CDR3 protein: CASSDGHGGTDTQYF

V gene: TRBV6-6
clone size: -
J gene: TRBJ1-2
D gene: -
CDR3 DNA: TGTGCCAGCAGTTACTCAGGCAGATCGGGCTACACCTTC
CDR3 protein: CASSYSGRSGYTF

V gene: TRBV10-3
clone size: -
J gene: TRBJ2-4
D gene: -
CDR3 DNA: TGTGCCATCAGGGACCTCAAGAAAAACATTCAGTACTTC
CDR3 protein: CAIRDLKKNIQYF

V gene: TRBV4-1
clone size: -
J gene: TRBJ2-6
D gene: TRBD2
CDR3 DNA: TGCGCCAGCAGCCAGGCTAGCGGGAGTAGTGGGGCCAACGTCCTGACTTTC
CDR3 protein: CASSQASGSSGANVLTF

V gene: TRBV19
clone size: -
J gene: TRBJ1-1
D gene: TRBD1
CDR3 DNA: TGTGCCAGTATGGACAGGGGGGCGAACACTGAAGCTTTCTTT
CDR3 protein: CASMDRGANTEAFF

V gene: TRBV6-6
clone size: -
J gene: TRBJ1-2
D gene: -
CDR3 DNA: TGTGCCAGCAGCCGCGGCAGTGACCTCTATGGCTACACCTTC
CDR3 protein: CASSRGSDLYGYTF

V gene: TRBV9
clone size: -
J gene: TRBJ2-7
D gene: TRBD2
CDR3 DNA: TGTGCCAGCAGCGTAGTGGGACTATCCCACGACCGAATTTCGGAGCAGTACTTC
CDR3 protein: CASSVVGLSHDRISEQYF

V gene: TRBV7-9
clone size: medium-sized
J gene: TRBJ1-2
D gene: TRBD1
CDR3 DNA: TGTGCCAGCAGTTTAGGGACAGCCATTTATGGCTACACCTTC
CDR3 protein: CASSLGTAIYGYTF

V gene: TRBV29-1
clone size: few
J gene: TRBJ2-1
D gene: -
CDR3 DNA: TGCAGCGTTGAAGAGGCGGGGCTACCCTCCTACAATGAGCAGTTCTTC
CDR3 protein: CSVEEAGLPSYNEQFF

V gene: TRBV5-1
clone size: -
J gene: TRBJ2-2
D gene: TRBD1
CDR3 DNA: TGCGCCAGCAGCCCCGGGACAGGGGTCGTGGAGCTGTTTTTT
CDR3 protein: CASSPGTGVVELFF

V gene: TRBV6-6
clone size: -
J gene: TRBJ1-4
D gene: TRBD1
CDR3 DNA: TGTGCCAGCAGTTACGGCAGGGGGAATGAAAAACTGTTTTTT
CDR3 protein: CASSYGRGNEKLFF

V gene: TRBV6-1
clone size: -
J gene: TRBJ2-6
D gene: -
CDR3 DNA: TGTGCCAGCAGGAAAGGGGGCTCTGGGGCCAACGTCCTGACTTTC
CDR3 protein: CASRKGGSGANVLTF